These 32 T cell receptor beta chains originate from one sample sequenced in a study of tumor-infiltrating lymphocytes in primary liver carcinoma. Unsorted bulk tissue (roughly 19-31 mg) underwent RNA and DNA co-extraction. TCR beta cDNA came from about 0.55 ug total RNA, primed with a constant-region primer. Three-round nested multiplex PCR performed with slightly modified ARM-PCR produced the TCR beta libraries. TRBV1-TRBV30 forward primers and a C-beta reverse primer were used in the first two PCR rounds, which each ran for approximately 11 cycles. TCRdb processed the multiplex PCR reads anew with MiXCR; each CDR3 protein has one entry. The repertoire includes some 38,000 distinct CDR3 sequences, approximately 73% of them detected once, and roughly 15% sits in the top ten. Input material: liver tumor tissue from sampling region 4. As for subset: tumor region T4, right-lateral pole. These receptor sequences come from a man aged 35 to 55 with primary liver carcinoma and hepatitis B virus infection.

J is TRBJ2-1 and V is TRBV6-2 or TRBV6-3; 13 bases line up with TRBD2. Per the germline V gene, CDR1 is MNHEY and CDR2 is SVGEGT. This CDR3 comprises 12 residues. In DNA form, the CDR3 reads TGTGGCAGGACTAGCGGGAGAACTGAGCAGTTCTTC. Protein: CGRTSGRTEQFF.

Sample share makes this clonotype medium-sized. The V call is TRBV12-3 or TRBV12-4, the J call TRBJ2-3, with 12 bases fitting TRBD2. The V and J ends lost 5 bases and 4 bases, in that order; junction bases with no gene match: 13. The CDR3 loop spans 18 amino acids. CDR3 nucleotide sequence: TGTGCCAGCAGTCCAAGAATGACTAGCGGGAGTGTATCAGATACGCAGTATTTT. Translation: CASSPRMTSGSVSDTQYF.

A note on this clonotype: The conserved closing phenylalanine or tryptophan is absent in this CDR3, likely reflecting a read error. The DNA is left out, because the CDR3 cannot be placed on it with certainty; the CDR3 is given as TCRdb lists it. The chain carries TRBV12-3 or TRBV12-4 and TRBJ2-5; the table's D call, TRBD1, was not checked against the DNA. The CDR3 totals 14 residues, both ends included. CDR3 residues: CTSVQGQSQETQHI.

A note on this clonotype: The junction departs from the called germline gene at one end, perhaps through a read error. The rearrangement joins TRBV28 to TRBJ1-1; no clear D. This CDR3 contains 14 residues. Germline loops: CDR1 MDHEN, CDR2 SYDVKM. The CDR3 DNA follows: TGTGCCAGCAACATCTTCTGGGGAGGAACTGAAGCTTTATTT. Its translation: CASNIFWGGTEALF.

This clonotype was observed many times. This chain uses TRBV19 with TRBJ1-2; D uncertain. CDR3 length: 12 residues. Trimming left V 5 bases short and J 4 bases short, with 8 bases between. The germline gives CDR1 LNHDA, CDR2 SQIVND (reference sequence). The DNA of the CDR3 is TGTGCCAGTAGTGAAGACACCTATGGCTACACCTTC. Translating gives CASSEDTYGYTF. The variable domain in full, completed from reference TRBV19 and TRBJ1-2, reads DGGITQSPKYLFRKEGQNVTLSCEQNLNHDAMYWYRQDPGQGLRLIYYSQIVNDFQKGDIAEGYSVSREKKESFPLTVTSAQKNPTAFYLCASSEDTYGYTFGSGTRLTVV.

This clonotype was observed a handful of times. Compared with germline, one end of the junction differs, possibly owing to a read error. The genes are TRBV6-6 and TRBJ2-7; 7 positions agree with TRBD1. The germline V gene has CDR1 MNHNY and CDR2 SVGAGI (reference sequence). There are 15 residues in the CDR3. CDR3 nucleotide sequence: TGTGCCAGCAGTTACCCCGAAGGGGGCGGAGACGAGGAGTACTTC. This codes for CASSYPEGGGDEEYF.

Note on this clonotype: At one end, the junction sequence differs from germline, possibly due to a read error. V gene TRBV11-1 combines with J gene TRBJ1-6; D gene ambiguous. This CDR3 region has 13 residues. Germline V gene lookup returns CDR1 SGHAT and CDR2 FQDESV (reference sequence). CDR3 loop: CASIRALVSPLHF. In DNA, the CDR3 is TGTGCTAGCATCCGGGCACTGGTTTCACCCCTCCACTTT.

Details on this clonotype: No conserved phenylalanine or tryptophan ends this CDR3, so it is likely a read error. The chain joins TRBV19 to TRBJ2-1; D call uncertain. The CDR3 is 12 residues long. CDR1 is LNHDA and CDR2 is SQIVND in the germline V gene (reference sequence). Trimming removed 9 bases from V and 9 bases from J, with 15 bases in between. CDR3 DNA: TGTGCCAGCCGAAAGCCTTACGGTGAGCAGTTCTTA. This codes for CASRKPYGEQFL.

This clonotype was recorded many times. This sequence may be a read error, since a much larger clone differs from it by one base. J is TRBJ2-7 and V is TRBV7-8; D might be TRBD2 (6 bases). Germline CDR1 SGHVS, CDR2 FQNEAQ. This CDR3 region has 15 residues. The CDR3 DNA reads TGTGCCAGCAGCCTAGCGACGGCCAGCTCCTACGGGCAGTACTTC. It is translated as CASSLATASSYGQYF.

This sequence joins TRBV5-4 and TRBJ2-7; D ambiguous. The CDR3 sequence is 14 residues long. Germline V CDR1 and CDR2: SGHNT, YYREEE (reference sequence). V lost 0 bases and J lost 0, with 7 bases in between. CDR3 in DNA: TGTGCCAGCAGCTTGGCTGGTTTCTCCTACGAGCAGTACGTC. This sequence encodes CASSLAGFSYEQYV.

In this sample, this clonotype turned up a few times. A single base separates this from a much larger clone, so it may be a read error. The chain recombines TRBV4-2 with TRBJ2-1; no definite D call. The CDR3 loop spans 15 amino acids. Germline V gene sequence: CDR1 LGHNA, CDR2 YNFKEQ. The CDR3 here is CASGHVSFSGNGQFF. The CDR3 DNA reads TGTGCCAGCGGCCATGTTAGTTTTTCCGGCAATGGGCAGTTCTTC.

On this clonotype itself: This is likely a read error, given that the CDR3 carries no conserved phenylalanine or tryptophan at its end. This chain connects TRBV6-5 to TRBJ2-2, with 7 bases identical to TRBD2. Germline lookup yields CDR1 MNHEY and CDR2 SVGAGI. The CDR3 is made up of 15 amino acids. Trimming cost V 10 bases and J 4 bases; bases outside gene matches: 12. Here the CDR3 DNA reads TGTGCCACCAACGGCCGGGGGGTGCGCACCGGGGAGCTGTTTTAT. Translated, it gives CATNGRGVRTGELFY.

This sequence joins TRBV19 and TRBJ2-3, with a weak D call TRBD2 (6 bases). V lost 6 bases and J lost 0, with 13 bases in between. Germline V gives CDR1 LNHDA, CDR2 SQIVND (reference sequence). The CDR3 has 15 amino acids. The CDR3 coding sequence is TGTGCCAGTAGAGTACTAGCAACTAGCACAGATACGCAGTATTTT. The encoded protein is CASRVLATSTDTQYF.

About this clonotype: The junction does not match germline at one end; this may be a read error. The chain combines TRBV11-3 with TRBJ2-7; the D is unclear. The CDR3 extends over 13 amino acids. CDR1 and CDR2 (germline): SGHNT, YENEEA. The DNA for the CDR3 is TGTGCCAGCAGCGTGGAACACTCCTACGAGCAGTATTTC. Protein product: CASSVEHSYEQYF.

A word on this clonotype: The CDR3 carries no conserved terminal phenylalanine or tryptophan, so it likely arises from a read error. This chain joins TRBV6-2 or TRBV6-3 and TRBJ2-1, with 7 bases identical to TRBD1. CDR1 is MNHEY, CDR2 SVGEGT, per germline. The CDR3 covers 16 residues. The CDR3 here is CAGGGQVLSSYNEQFS. The CDR3 nucleotides read TGCGCCGGCGGCGGACAGGTCCTTAGCTCCTACAATGAGCAGTTCTCA.

Note on this clonotype: It is likely a read error, because the conserved phenylalanine at the end of the CDR3 is missing. The rearrangement links TRBV11-1 to TRBJ2-7, with unresolved D. Germline V gene sequence: CDR1 SGHAT, CDR2 FQDESV (reference sequence). V lost 4 bases to trimming and J lost 0 bases, with 13 bases between them. The CDR3 contains 15 residues. CDR3 DNA sequence: TGTGCCAGCAGCTCATCCGGTGACTCCTCCTACGAGCAGTACCTT. Translated: CASSSSGDSSYEQYL.

This chain links TRBV11-2 with TRBJ2-7; D remains unclear. The CDR3 extends over 14 amino acids. Trimming cost V 10 bases and J 0 bases, with 16 bases left between them. Germline lookup yields CDR1 SGHAT and CDR2 FQNNGV. This CDR3 reads CANTSSRNSYEQYF. The CDR3 DNA sequence: TGTGCCAACACCTCCAGCAGGAACTCCTACGAGCAGTACTTC. The whole variable domain, remainder taken from reference TRBV11-2 and TRBJ2-7, is EAGVAQSPRYKIIEKRQSVAFWCNPISGHATLYWYQQILGQGPKLLIQFQNNGVVDDSQLPKDRFSAERLKGVDSTLKIQPAKLEDSAVYLCANTSSRNSYEQYFGPGTRLTVT.

About this clonotype itself: The junction does not match germline at one end; this may be a read error. CDR3 coding DNA: TGTACCCGCAGTGAAGTCCCCACTAGCTTACCCGGGGAGTTGTTTTTT. Protein: CTRSEVPTSLPGELFF. The chain couples TRBV6-1 to TRBJ2-2; perhaps TRBD2 as D (6 bases). The CDR3 is 16 residues long. Germline CDR1 is MNHNS and CDR2 is SASEGT.

Turning to this clonotype: The junction does not match germline at one end; this may be a read error. The chain recombines TRBV10-3 with TRBJ2-2; TRBD2 agrees at 7 bases. This CDR3 spans 14 amino acids. Germline V lookup: CDR1 ENHRY, CDR2 SYGVKD. The CDR3 region is CASLAAGNSGELFF. The DNA for the CDR3 is TGTGCCAGTTTAGCAGCAGGGAACAGCGGGGAGCTGTTTTTC.

For this clonotype: Compared with germline, one end of the junction differs, possibly owing to a read error. The genes are TRBV11-1 and TRBJ2-4; D may be TRBD2 (5 bases). The CDR3 runs to 14 residues. The germline V gene encodes CDR1 SGHAT and CDR2 FQDESV (reference sequence). Written as DNA, the CDR3 is TGTGCAAGCAGCCCCCCCCTAGCCAAAGACATTCGGTACTTC. This sequence encodes CASSPPLAKDIRYF.

This clonotype was seen many times. This may be a read error: a much more frequent sequence differs by one nucleotide. The chain combines TRBV5-1 with TRBJ2-7; 8 bases agree with TRBD2. Germline values: CDR1 SGHRS, CDR2 YFSETQ. The CDR3 is 15 residues long. CDR3 residues: CASSPRGGNSHERYF. In DNA form, the CDR3 reads TGCGCCAGCAGCCCCCGGGGGGGGAACTCCCACGAGCGGTACTTC.

Comments on this clonotype: A junction boundary mismatches the germline segment, possibly from a read error. The V and J genes are TRBV11-3 and TRBJ2-1; no clear D. The CDR3 consists of 14 residues. Per the germline V gene, CDR1 is SGHNT and CDR2 is YENEEA. The CDR3 region has the DNA TGCGCCAACGGCTTAGGCGTCTCGAACAATGAGCAGTTCTTC. It codes for CANGLGVSNNEQFF.

With regard to this clonotype: An end of the junction differs from the germline gene, which may be a read error. The chain uses TRBV4-3 and TRBJ2-7, with D perhaps matching TRBD1 or TRBD2 (6 bases each). Germline CDR1 LGHNA, CDR2 YSLEER. The CDR3 extends over 12 amino acids. CDR3 nucleotides: TGCGCCAGCAGCCATGGAGGGGGAGAGCAATGCTTC. Its translation: CASSHGGGEQCF.

Of note for this clonotype: The missing conserved phenylalanine or tryptophan at the end of this CDR3 makes a read error likely. The chain is built from TRBV30 and TRBJ2-3; D might be TRBD2 (5 bases). From germline, CDR1 is GTSNPN and CDR2 SVGIG (reference sequence). This CDR3 comprises 15 residues. CDR3 protein: CAWSAKLASIDTQYL. DNA of the CDR3: TGTGCCTGGAGTGCCAAACTGGCTAGCATAGATACGCAGTATCTT.

Concerning this clonotype: The conserved phenylalanine or tryptophan normally closing the CDR3 is absent here, so this likely arose from a read error. The chain joins TRBV28 to TRBJ2-4; D not certain. The CDR3 has 14 residues. Germline CDR1 reads MDHEN; CDR2 reads SYDVKM. In DNA, the CDR3 is TGTGCTAGCAGTGGTGCGGTGGCCAAAAACATTCAGTACTTG. This gives the protein CASSGAVAKNIQYL.

This chain joins TRBV10-3 and TRBJ1-1; D is uncertain. The CDR3 length is 13 residues. Looked up from germline, CDR1 is ENHRY and CDR2 is SYGVKD. The germline V and J ends were trimmed by 3 bases and 1 base, with 6 bases remaining between them. The CDR3 here is CAISDHQNTEAFF. As DNA, the CDR3 is TGTGCCATCAGTGATCACCAGAACACTGAAGCTTTCTTT.

By sample fraction, this clonotype is medium-sized. The chain couples TRBV6-5 to TRBJ2-1, with 11 bases lining up with TRBD2. The germline V gene has CDR1 MNHEY and CDR2 SVGAGI. The CDR3 length is 16 residues. The ends lost 0 bases at V and 6 bases at J; junction bases unmatched: 4. The CDR3 sequence is CASSYSGGLAANEQFF. The CDR3 DNA follows: TGTGCCAGCAGTTACTCAGGGGGACTAGCGGCCAATGAGCAGTTCTTC.

On this clonotype: It may be a read error: a sequence one base away is much more abundant. This rearrangement joins TRBV5-1 to TRBJ2-3; possible D gene TRBD1, 5 bases. CDR1 is SGHRS, CDR2 YFSETQ, per germline. The V end lost 0 bases, the J end lost 3 bases, and 11 bases lay between the germline ends. CDR3 length: 15 residues. The CDR3 here is CASSLDRSTTDTQYF. The CDR3 DNA reads as TGCGCCAGCAGCTTGGACAGGAGTACGACAGATACGCAGTATTTT. Full variable domain (missing parts from reference TRBV5-1 and TRBJ2-3): KAGVTQTPRYLIKTRGQQVTLSCSPISGHRSVSWYQQTPGQGLQFLFEYFSETQRNKGNFPGRFSGRQFSNSRSEMNVSTLELGDSALYLCASSLDRSTTDTQYFGPGTRLTVL.

The table lists this clonotype with a few counts. Since no conserved phenylalanine or tryptophan closes the CDR3, a read error is the likely cause. The rearrangement links TRBV6-6 to TRBJ2-7, with 10 nucleotides matching TRBD2. The CDR3 has 16 residues. V lost 5 bases, J lost 2 bases, and 9 bases stayed unmatched. Germline assignment: CDR1 MNHNY and CDR2 SVGAGI (reference sequence). The CDR3 nucleotides read TGTGCCAGCAGTCATCGAGCGGGAGGGCCTACCTACGAGCAGTACTTG. Protein sequence: CASSHRAGGPTYEQYL.

Details on this clonotype: This is likely a read error, given that the CDR3 carries no conserved phenylalanine or tryptophan at its end. The rearrangement joins TRBV11-1 to TRBJ2-7; D is possibly TRBD2 (6 bases). Germline V gene lookup returns CDR1 SGHAT and CDR2 FQDESV (reference sequence). The CDR3 contains 15 residues. The CDR3 DNA sequence: TGTGCCAGCTGCTTAACGGGATCGGGAGAATATGAGCAGTACTAC. This translates into CASCLTGSGEYEQYY.

This chain links TRBV29-1 with TRBJ2-5, with 9 bases identical to TRBD1. In germline, CDR1 is SQVTM, CDR2 ANQGSEA. The CDR3 sequence is 15 residues long. V shed 8 bases and J 4 bases; nucleotides not matched to a gene: 14. The CDR3 bases are TGCAGCTTTGGAGCGTACAGGGGGCGAGCAGAGACCCAGTACTTC. This codes for CSFGAYRGRAETQYF.

The rearrangement uses TRBV28 and TRBJ1-6; D is possibly TRBD1 (5 bases). This CDR3 comprises 18 residues. Germline CDR1 reads MDHEN; CDR2 reads SYDVKM. V shed 9 bases and J shed 7 bases, with 28 bases lying between them. The DNA for the CDR3 is TGTGCCAGTCAACCCGAGACAGTGGGCGATATGGAGAATTCACCCCTCCACTTT. It is translated as CASQPETVGDMENSPLHF.